These T cell receptor beta chains were read from a single sample in a study of blood T cell repertoires in COVID-19. Here immunoSEQ multiplex PCR was the method, and the copy in TCRdb shows in-frame clones only, minus some. The sample includes under 200,000 clones, 86% seen only once; the top ten take 3% to 4%. Sequencing used peripheral blood. The source is a man between 70 and 80 years old with acute or convalescent COVID-19. Each CDR3 is given with its conserved first and last residue. Each record gives: CDR3 DNA, CDR3 protein, V gene, D gene, J gene, clone size. A D gene is named only where the DNA matches it firmly. Some rows have no size entry. The others give once, few or many, or a class for an expanded clone.

TGTGCCAGCATGGGACTAGCGGGAGCTGGGGACTACGAGCAGTACTTC CASMGLAGAGDYEQYF TRBV2 TRBD2 TRBJ2-7 once
TGTGCCAGCAGTCCAATCCGGCAGGGACAGACAGATACGCAGTATTTT CASSPIRQGQTDTQYF TRBV27 TRBD1 TRBJ2-3 .
TGTGCCAGCAGCGCCATACAGGGGGCGTTGGATGACATTCAGTACTTC CASSAIQGALDDIQYF TRBV7-9 TRBD1 TRBJ2-4 .
TGTGCCAGCAGTTACTCCGGGACAGGGTTTTCACCCCTCCACTTT CASSYSGTGFSPLHF TRBV6-5 TRBD1 TRBJ1-6 .
TGTGCCAGCAGCTTTTCCTCCCGGGACAGTATCTATGGCTACACCTTC CASSFSSRDSIYGYTF TRBV9 TRBD1 TRBJ1-2 .
TGCGCCAGCAGCTTGGCACTAGCGGGGAACCAAGAGACCCAGTACTTC CASSLALAGNQETQYF TRBV5-1 TRBD2 TRBJ2-5 .
TGTGCCAGCAGCCGCGGGAGGTTCCAGCCCCAGCATTTT CASSRGRFQPQHF TRBV6-5 . TRBJ1-5 .
TGTGCCAGCAGTTTTGTGACAGAATATGTCAAGAACACTGAAGCTTTCTTT CASSFVTEYVKNTEAFF TRBV27 . TRBJ1-1 .
TGTGCCAGTAGTATGGACAGGGACCAGCCCCAGCATTTT CASSMDRDQPQHF TRBV19 TRBD1 TRBJ1-5 .
TGCGCCAGCAGCTTGGACAGGGATCAGCCCCAGCATTTT CASSLDRDQPQHF TRBV5-1 . TRBJ1-5 .
TGTGCCAGCAAGACTATCACAGATACGCAGTATTTT CASKTITDTQYF TRBV6-5 . TRBJ2-3 .